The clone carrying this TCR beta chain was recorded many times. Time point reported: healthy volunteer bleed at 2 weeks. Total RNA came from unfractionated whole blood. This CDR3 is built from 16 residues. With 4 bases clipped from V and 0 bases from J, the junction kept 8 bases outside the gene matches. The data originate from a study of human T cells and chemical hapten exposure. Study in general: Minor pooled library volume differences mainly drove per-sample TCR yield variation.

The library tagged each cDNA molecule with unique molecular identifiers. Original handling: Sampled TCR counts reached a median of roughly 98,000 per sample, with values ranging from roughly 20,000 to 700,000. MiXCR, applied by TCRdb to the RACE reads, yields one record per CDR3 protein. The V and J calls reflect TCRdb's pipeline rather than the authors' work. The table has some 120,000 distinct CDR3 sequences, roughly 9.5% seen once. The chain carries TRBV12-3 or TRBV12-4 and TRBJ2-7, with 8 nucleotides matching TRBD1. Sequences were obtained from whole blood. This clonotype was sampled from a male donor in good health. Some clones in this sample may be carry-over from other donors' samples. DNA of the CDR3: TGTGCCAGCAGTTACCGGGGGACAGGCGTCTCCTACGAGCAGTACTTC. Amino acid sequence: CASSYRGTGVSYEQYF.